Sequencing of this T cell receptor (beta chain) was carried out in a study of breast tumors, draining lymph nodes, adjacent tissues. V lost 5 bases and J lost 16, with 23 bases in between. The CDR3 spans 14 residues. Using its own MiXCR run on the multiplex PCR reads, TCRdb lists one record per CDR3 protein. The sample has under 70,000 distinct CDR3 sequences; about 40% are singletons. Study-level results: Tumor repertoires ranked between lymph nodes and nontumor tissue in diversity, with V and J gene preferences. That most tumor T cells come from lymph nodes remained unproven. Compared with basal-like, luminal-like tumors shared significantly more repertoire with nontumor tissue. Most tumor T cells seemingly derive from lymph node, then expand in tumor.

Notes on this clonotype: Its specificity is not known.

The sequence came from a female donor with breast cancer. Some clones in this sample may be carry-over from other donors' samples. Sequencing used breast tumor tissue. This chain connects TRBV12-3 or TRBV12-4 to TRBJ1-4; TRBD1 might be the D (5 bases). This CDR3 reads CASSRTRLAGEPFF. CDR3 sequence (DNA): TGTGCCAGCAGTCGGACTCGACTAGCGGGGGAACCGTTTTTT.